The 30 T cell receptor beta chains in this list originate from one sample, sequenced in a study of cytomegalovirus exposure and HLA in healthy donors. The study ran its PCR with 60 Vbeta and 13 Jbeta primers. Repertoires were generated with immunoSEQ multiplex PCR, while TCRdb's copy carries only in-frame clones and drops some. The table lists 130,000 to 150,000 clones, 72% of them singletons. The sequencing sample was made of PBMCs. These receptors all come from a middle-aged man in good health and CMV-seronegative.

The CDR3 DNA sequence: TGCGCCAGCAGTGAGTCGGGGGGGAGGGCCGAAGCTTTCTTT. It yields the protein CASSESGGRAEAFF. The J gene is TRBJ1-1, the V gene TRBV10-2; perhaps TRBD1 as D (5 bases). This CDR3 comprises 14 residues. Trimming removed 0 bases from V and 8 bases from J, with 13 bases in between. Germline lookup yields CDR1 WSHSY and CDR2 SAAADI.

The sample holds a few counts of this clone. This rearrangement joins TRBV4-1 to TRBJ2-7; D may be TRBD1 (6 bases). Germline CDR1 is MGHRA and CDR2 is YSYEKL. The CDR3 loop spans 14 amino acids. Trimming removed 1 base at V and 1 base at J, with 8 bases between. CDR3 sequence (DNA): TGCGCCAGCAGCCAAGCACAGGGATCCTACGAGCAGTACTTC. This sequence encodes CASSQAQGSYEQYF.

V is TRBV6-5 and J is TRBJ2-5; TRBD1 might be the D (6 bases). Per the germline V gene, CDR1 is MNHEY and CDR2 is SVGAGI. CDR3 length: 13 residues. Trimming took off 8 bases at V and 7 bases at J, with 17 bases between the two ends. The CDR3 protein is CASGLRRGVTQYF. The CDR3 bases are TGTGCCAGCGGGTTGCGCAGGGGTGTGACCCAGTACTTC.

J is TRBJ1-1 and V is TRBV5-5; 8 nucleotides match TRBD1. Per germline, CDR1 SGHKS and CDR2 YYEKEE (reference sequence). The CDR3 is 15 amino acids. Unmatched junction bases numbered 8, after V lost 3 bases and J lost 4 bases. The DNA for the CDR3 is TGTGCCAGCAGCTCCTGGGTCGGACAGGGCACTGAAGCTTTCTTT. Translation gives CASSSWVGQGTEAFF.

V and J are TRBV6-1 and TRBJ2-3, with 8 bases lining up with TRBD2. After removal of 0 bases from V and 1 base from J, the junction contained 3 bases not matched to a gene. Germline CDR1 reads MNHNS; CDR2 reads SASEGT. CDR3 length equals 16 residues. CDR3 DNA: TGTGCCAGCAGTGAAGCCCGGGGGGGCGGCACAGATACGCAGTATTTT. It encodes CASSEARGGGTDTQYF.

This clone showed up just a few times. CDR3 in amino acids: CASSLAGWGRTGELFF. The CDR3 DNA reads TGTGCCAGCAGCTTGGCCGGCTGGGGGCGAACCGGGGAGCTGTTTTTT. The chain uses TRBV5-6 and TRBJ2-2; D may be TRBD1 (6 bases). V shed 0 bases and J shed 5 bases, with 14 bases lying between them. CDR3 length: 16 residues. Germline lookup yields CDR1 SGHDT and CDR2 YYEEEE.

The chain links TRBV13 to TRBJ2-7; possible D gene TRBD2, 6 bases. The CDR3 has 17 residues. Trimming shortened V by 4 bases and J by 6 bases, and 25 bases separated the two germline ends. The germline gives CDR1 PRHDT, CDR2 FYEKMQ (reference sequence). Written as DNA, the CDR3 is TGTGCCAGCAGCTCCGCATCCTTACTAGCCCTTACGGGCGAGCAGTACTTC. Translating gives CASSSASLLALTGEQYF.

The CDR3 DNA reads as TGTGCCAGTAGTATAGTCGCCGGGGGGCGCGAGCAGTACTTC. Protein: CASSIVAGGREQYF. The chain recombines TRBV19 with TRBJ2-7; perhaps TRBD2 as D (7 bases). This CDR3 spans 14 amino acids. Germline CDR1 reads LNHDA; CDR2 reads SQIVND (reference sequence). With 1 base removed from V and 6 bases from J, the gap between germline ends came to 13 bases.

This chain links TRBV27 with TRBJ2-7; D gene uncertain. The CDR3 is made up of 13 amino acids. Trimming cost V 2 bases and J 5 bases, with 10 bases left between them. Per germline, CDR1 MNHEY and CDR2 SMNVEV (reference sequence). The CDR3 sequence is CASSLAGYDEQYF. For the CDR3, the DNA is TGTGCCAGCAGTTTAGCCGGGTATGACGAGCAGTACTTC.

The table lists this clone with a few counts. This sequence joins TRBV5-1 and TRBJ2-1, with 11 bases that match TRBD2. CDR1 and CDR2 from the germline V gene are SGHRS and YFSETQ. The CDR3 spans 17 residues. The trim removed 4 bases at V and 7 bases at J, leaving 13 bases unmatched. CDR3: CASSPTLASGGMNEQFF. The CDR3 DNA reads as TGCGCCAGCAGCCCTACCTTGGCTAGCGGGGGGATGAATGAGCAGTTCTTC.

This chain links TRBV4-1 with TRBJ2-1; D ambiguous. This CDR3 comprises 14 residues. Germline V gives CDR1 MGHRA, CDR2 YSYEKL. Trimming cost V 1 base and J 7 bases, with 11 bases left between them. CDR3 amino acids: CASSQVVLENEQFF. As DNA, the CDR3 is TGCGCCAGCAGCCAAGTCGTCTTAGAGAATGAGCAGTTCTTC.

A single count supports this clone. The genes are TRBV19 and TRBJ2-3; 8 bases fit TRBD1. Germline CDR1 LNHDA, CDR2 SQIVND (reference sequence). J was trimmed by 2 bases and V by 5 bases; bases with no gene match: 6. This CDR3 has 15 amino acids. The CDR3 reads CASSPTGVFTDTQYF. The DNA for the CDR3 is TGTGCCAGTAGTCCGACAGGGGTTTTCACAGATACGCAGTATTTT.

This rearrangement joins TRBV18 to TRBJ1-1; tentatively, D is TRBD1 (5 bases). The length of the CDR3 is 13 residues. Trimming left V 3 bases short and J 3 bases short, with 8 bases between. Germline CDR1 and CDR2: KGHSH and LQKENI. In nucleotides, the CDR3 is TGTGCCAGCTCACCTGGCAGGGACACTGAAGCTTTCTTT. As protein: CASSPGRDTEAFF.

V and J are TRBV19 and TRBJ2-3; possibly TRBD1 for D (6 bases). The V end was cut by 6 bases, the J end by 7 bases, with 17 bases between. The length of the CDR3 is 14 residues. Germline V gene sequence: CDR1 LNHDA, CDR2 SQIVND (reference sequence). CDR3 sequence (DNA): TGTGCCAGTAGAGACAGGTACCGCATCAATACGCAGTATTTT. It yields the protein CASRDRYRINTQYF.

J is TRBJ2-4 and V is TRBV18; possibly TRBD2 for D (6 bases). Per germline, CDR1 KGHSH and CDR2 LQKENI. Trimming removed 2 bases from V and 4 bases from J, with 9 bases in between. The CDR3 has 14 residues. The CDR3 DNA sequence: TGTGCCAGCTCACCAGCGGGGCCAAAAAACATTCAGTACTTC. This gives the protein CASSPAGPKNIQYF.

This clone was detected only a few times. The J gene is TRBJ2-7, the V gene TRBV6-5; 8 bases are a match to TRBD1. Germline CDR1 reads MNHEY; CDR2 reads SVGAGI. V lost 2 bases and J lost 4; bases outside the gene matches: 7. This CDR3 region has 15 residues. The DNA for the CDR3 is TGTGCCAGCAGTTACAACAGGGGGGAACAATACGAGCAGTACTTC. Translating it yields CASSYNRGEQYEQYF.

The CDR3 sequence: CASSLRRNQPQHF. CDR3 DNA sequence: TGTGCCAGCAGCTTACGGAGGAATCAGCCCCAGCATTTT. The J gene is TRBJ1-5, the V gene TRBV7-8; D is unresolved. V lost 2 bases, J lost 4 bases, and 6 bases lay in between. CDR1 and CDR2 (germline): SGHVS, FQNEAQ. The CDR3 is 13 amino acids.

The gene calls are TRBV15 and TRBJ2-7, with a tentative D call TRBD2 (6 bases). Per germline, CDR1 LNHNV and CDR2 YYDKDF (reference sequence). This CDR3 spans 15 amino acids. V dropped 1 base and J dropped 3 bases, with 13 bases sitting between them. The CDR3 region is CATSRGVSGFYEQYF. The CDR3 region has the DNA TGTGCCACCAGCAGAGGGGTCAGCGGGTTCTACGAGCAGTACTTC.

The V and J genes are TRBV4-1 and TRBJ2-1, with 10 bases aligning to TRBD2. The CDR3 spans 14 residues. The germline V gene encodes CDR1 MGHRA and CDR2 YSYEKL. Trimming cost V 5 bases and J 8 bases; bases outside gene matches: 6. The CDR3 nucleotides are TGCGCCAGCAGCAAGGGACTAGCGTTGGATGAGCAGTTCTTC. It specifies CASSKGLALDEQFF.

The V and J genes are TRBV28 and TRBJ2-7; D not resolved. V was shortened by 4 bases and J by 2 bases, with 3 bases between the two germline ends. Germline assignment: CDR1 MDHEN and CDR2 SYDVKM. The CDR3 spans 11 residues. The CDR3 sequence is CASSSAYEQYF. The CDR3 bases are TGTGCCAGCAGTTCGGCCTACGAGCAGTACTTC.

The rearrangement links TRBV13 to TRBJ2-3; TRBD2 matches at 10 bases. This CDR3 contains 17 residues. Germline CDR1 is PRHDT and CDR2 is FYEKMQ (reference sequence). With 2 bases clipped from V and 1 base from J, the junction kept 6 bases outside the gene matches. CDR3 nucleotides: TGTGCCAGCAGCTTAAAGCGGGGGGGCGGGGGCACAGATACGCAGTATTTT. Encoded protein: CASSLKRGGGGTDTQYF. Variable domain in full (rest from reference TRBV13 and TRBJ2-3): AAGVIQSPRHLIKEKRETATLKCYPIPRHDTVYWYQQGPGQDPQFLISFYEKMQSDKGSIPDRFSAQQFSDYHSELNMSSLELGDSALYFCASSLKRGGGGTDTQYFGPGTRLTVL.

This clone appeared once. The chain carries TRBV2 and TRBJ2-2; TRBD2 agrees at 11 bases. Germline V lookup: CDR1 SNHLY, CDR2 FYNNEI. Losses at the gene ends were 10 bases for V and 3 bases for J; bases not matched to a gene: 13. This CDR3 spans 17 amino acids. CDR3 protein: CAIQVSRLAGYTGELFF. In DNA form, the CDR3 reads TGTGCCATCCAAGTCAGTAGACTAGCGGGGTACACCGGGGAGCTGTTTTTT.

The chain has TRBV4-1 and TRBJ1-4, with D hard to call. Deletions cut 2 bases from V and 6 bases from J, with 13 bases between. The CDR3 totals 15 residues. Germline CDR1 MGHRA, CDR2 YSYEKL. CDR3 sequence: CASSQPRGFDEKLFF. The CDR3 DNA reads as TGCGCCAGCAGCCAACCCCGGGGTTTCGATGAAAAACTGTTTTTT.

The chain combines TRBV5-1 with TRBJ2-2, with D possibly matching TRBD1 (6 bases). Germline V gene lookup returns CDR1 SGHRS and CDR2 YFSETQ. The CDR3 runs to 16 residues. Trimming took off 0 bases at V and 7 bases at J, with 16 bases between the two ends. For the CDR3, the DNA is TGCGCCAGCAGCTTGGGCAGGGGTTTCCGTCGCGGGGAGCTGTTTTTT. Protein product: CASSLGRGFRRGELFF.

The chain joins TRBV5-4 to TRBJ2-2, with 10 bases aligning to TRBD1. Germline V gives CDR1 SGHNT, CDR2 YYREEE (reference sequence). This CDR3 has 15 amino acids. The V and J ends lost 3 bases and 4 bases, in that order; junction bases with no gene match: 3. The CDR3 DNA reads TGTGCCAGCAGCTCCGGGACAGGGGTCACCGGGGAGCTGTTTTTT. Its protein product is CASSSGTGVTGELFF.

The V and J genes are TRBV5-1 and TRBJ2-3, with D possibly matching TRBD1 (5 bases). The CDR3 contains 14 residues. Per the germline V gene, CDR1 is SGHRS and CDR2 is YFSETQ. V dropped 4 bases and J dropped 3 bases, with 12 bases sitting between them. The CDR3 nucleotides read TGCGCCAGCAGCCCTCTTCGACAGACAGATACGCAGTATTTT. This encodes CASSPLRQTDTQYF.

CDR3 sequence: CASSLAPRGAGELFF. As DNA, the CDR3 is TGTGCCAGCAGCTTAGCCCCCCGAGGCGCCGGGGAGCTGTTTTTT. The chain employs TRBV7-9 and TRBJ2-2; D unresolved. CDR3 length: 15 residues. The V gene's germline CDR1 is SEHNR and CDR2 FQNEAQ (reference sequence). V was trimmed by 0 bases and J by 6 bases, leaving 11 bases between them.

V and J are TRBV7-9 and TRBJ2-5, with TRBD1 matching over 10 bases. The CDR3 covers 16 residues. V gave up 5 bases and J gave up 5 bases; unmatched junction bases: 11. CDR1 is SEHNR and CDR2 is FQNEAQ in the germline V gene (reference sequence). CDR3 amino acids: CASSVQTGGMRETQYF. CDR3 in DNA: TGTGCCAGCAGCGTACAGACAGGGGGCATGCGGGAGACCCAGTACTTC.

The chain employs TRBV7-2 and TRBJ2-5; 7 bases are a match to TRBD2. J gave up 4 bases and V 4 bases, and 9 bases lay outside the gene matches. Germline lookup yields CDR1 SGHTA and CDR2 FQGNSA. The CDR3 contains 15 residues. The chain's CDR3 is CASSSGGSLGETQYF. The CDR3 region has the DNA TGTGCCAGCAGCTCCGGCGGGAGTTTAGGAGAGACCCAGTACTTC.

This chain joins TRBV5-1 and TRBJ2-3; 9 nucleotides agree with TRBD2. This CDR3 is 16 amino acids long. Germline values: CDR1 SGHRS, CDR2 YFSETQ. Germline trimming cut 2 bases from V and 2 bases from J; bases unmatched to any gene: 6. The CDR3 is CASSLGGRANTDTQYF. DNA for the CDR3: TGCGCCAGCAGCTTAGGCGGGAGGGCGAACACAGATACGCAGTATTTT.